This is a list of T cell receptor beta chains from one sample in a study of T-cell memory formation after mild COVID-19. Using its own MiXCR run on the 5' RACE reads, TCRdb lists one record per CDR3 protein. Of about 110,000 distinct CDR3 sequences in the sample, around an eighth are singletons; the top ten hold around 25%. The sequenced sample was PBMCs or a T cell subset sorted from them (not recorded which). Every receptor here comes from an adult woman who had mild COVID-19 (a few samples of this study predate the infection). Cell type and time point are not known. Each CDR3 is given with its conserved first and last residue.

>TRBJ2-7|TRBV10-2
CASSDYYEQYF
>TRBJ2-3|TRBV5-6
CASNPDRGPLDTQYF
>TRBJ2-2|TRBV7-9
CASSTPGTSANTGELFF
>TRBJ2-3|TRBV19
CASSIAPLDTQYF
>TRBJ1-1|TRBV5-5
CASSRTVGTEAFF
>TRBJ2-1|TRBV12-3/TRBV12-4
CASSSLDSNNEQFF
>TRBJ2-3|TRBV20-1
CSANPQGPSTDTQYF
>TRBJ2-7|TRBV12-3/TRBV12-4
CASSFPGTGDFYEQYF
>TRBJ2-7|TRBV7-9
CASSPSTASYEQYF
>TRBJ2-7|TRBV11-2
CASSPWTGTINEQYF
>TRBJ2-2|TRBV15
CATGGSRGELFF
>TRBJ2-3|TRBV29-1
CSVERGLDTQYF
>TRBJ2-7|TRBV4-1
CASSQVSSNEQYF
>TRBJ1-1|TRBV29-1
CSVHRGETEAFF
>TRBJ1-5|TRBV24-1
CATGQGLGNQPQHF
>TRBJ2-7|TRBV11-2
CASSLDLPGLGHSYEQYF
>TRBJ2-5|TRBV12-3/TRBV12-4
CASSLPGLAENQETQYF
>TRBJ2-1|TRBV29-1
CSVKAGADLAENEQFF
>TRBJ2-1|TRBV7-9
CASSLGLAGKDEQFF
>TRBJ2-7|TRBV27
CASSLNRGLEQYF
>TRBJ2-3|TRBV7-6
CASSLDLSANWGDTQYF
>TRBJ2-4|TRBV7-6
CASSLEDRPENIQYF
>TRBJ2-1|TRBV6-5
CASSPGPRYNEQFF
>TRBJ1-6|TRBV10-3
CAISRDRSPLHF
>TRBJ2-1|TRBV11-2
CASSLALGQGENEQFF
>TRBJ2-7|TRBV27
CASSVSQGASYEQYF
>TRBJ2-1|TRBV12-3/TRBV12-4
CASTNPLAGIYNEQFF
>TRBJ1-1|TRBV7-3
CASSWALNTEAFF
>TRBJ2-1|TRBV20-1
CSARGLNEQFF
>TRBJ1-1|TRBV11-1
CASSLETDLNTEAFF
>TRBJ2-7|TRBV12-3/TRBV12-4
CASSWTSGNPYEQYF
>TRBJ2-5|TRBV12-3/TRBV12-4
CASSLKLVGETQYF
>TRBJ2-7|TRBV7-2
CASSFSTGGSSYEQYF
>TRBJ2-1|TRBV9
CASSLSLSGSKNEQFF
>TRBJ2-7|TRBV7-9
CAGSEADGEQYF
>TRBJ2-5|TRBV12-3/TRBV12-4
CASTDREETQYF
>TRBJ1-1|TRBV27
CATSRGSMNTEAFF
>TRBJ2-7|TRBV12-3/TRBV12-4
CASSSLAGESYEQYF
>TRBJ2-5|TRBV24-1
CATSDYSVQETQYF
>TRBJ1-5|TRBV4-1
CASSQGTGEQPQHF
>TRBJ2-2|TRBV27
CASSLGGGAGELFF
>TRBJ2-5|TRBV12-3/TRBV12-4
CASSPPGGSQTQYF
>TRBJ2-5|TRBV12-3/TRBV12-4
CASSPLAVMTSGGNQETQYF
>TRBJ2-2|TRBV7-9
CASSSIYQTRTENTGELFF
>TRBJ2-1|TRBV20-1
CSAQGFSYNEQFF
>TRBJ2-1|TRBV7-6
CASSYSGGVTHEQFF
>TRBJ2-4|TRBV6-6
CASSVAYSEGAKNIQYF
>TRBJ1-1|TRBV29-1
CSVAGGENTEAFF
>TRBJ2-3|TRBV19
CASSPDRVEADTQYF
>TRBJ2-3|TRBV11-2
CASTGRASGGDTQYF
>TRBJ2-1|TRBV7-9
CASSYTGLAPNEQFF
>TRBJ1-1|TRBV7-8
CASSGGRGTEAFF
>TRBJ2-2|TRBV5-1
CASSLALLGANTGELFF